These 8 T cell receptor beta chains were sequenced from one sample in a study of CD8 T cell repertoires and HIV-1 epitope variants. Their antigens are not known. Libraries were prepared by immunoSEQ multiplex PCR; TCRdb keeps only in-frame clonotypes and omits some of them. The sample records approximately 4,900 clones, roughly three fifths being singletons. The material sequenced was cultured CD8+ T cells derived from PBMCs. These TCRs come from a male donor with HIV.

The chain joins TRBV4-3 to TRBJ1-2; D may be TRBD1 (5 bases). The CDR3 loop spans 15 amino acids. In germline, CDR1 is LGHNA, CDR2 YSLEER. V lost 1 base to trimming and J lost 4 bases, with 13 bases between them. CDR3 region: CASSQGLGTSYGYTF. The CDR3 bases are TGCGCCAGCAGCCAAGGTCTCGGGACTTCCTATGGCTACACCTTC.

CDR3 in DNA: TGTGCCAGCAGGAACCTAGCGGCCTACGAGCAGTACTTC. Its protein is CASRNLAAYEQYF. The gene calls are TRBV27 and TRBJ2-5, with 7 bases aligning to TRBD2. The DNA matches TRBJ2-7 better at its end, which makes the J call doubtful. The V gene's germline CDR1 is MNHEY and CDR2 SMNVEV (reference sequence). The CDR3 contains 13 residues.

This chain links TRBV2 with TRBJ1-1; D not certain. This CDR3 contains 13 residues. Per germline, CDR1 SNHLY and CDR2 FYNNEI. V was cut by 3 bases and J by 7 bases, with 12 bases left in between. In DNA, the CDR3 is TGTGCCAGCAGTGATTCGAATCTACTTGAAGCTTTCTTT. Protein: CASSDSNLLEAFF. The full variable domain, in which reference TRBV2 and TRBJ1-1 provide the parts outside the CDR3, is EPEVTQTPSHQVTQMGQEVILRCVPISNHLYFYWYRQILGQKVEFLVSFYNNEISEKSEIFDDQFSVERPDGSNFTLKIRSTKLEDSAMYFCASSDSNLLEAFFGQGTRLTVV.

This clone appeared a single time. The rearrangement joins TRBV6-5 to TRBJ2-7; D call uncertain. The CDR3 extends over 12 amino acids. Germline loops: CDR1 MNHEY, CDR2 SVGAGI. The V and J ends lost 10 bases and 3 bases respectively, with 13 bases between them. CDR3 sequence (DNA): TGTGCCACAGAAGGGCCGGGCTACGAGCAGTACTTC. Translation: CATEGPGYEQYF.

V and J are TRBV28 and TRBJ2-7, with D unresolved. Trimming took 6 bases from V and 2 from J, leaving 14 bases between them. The CDR3 is 14 residues long. Germline lookup yields CDR1 MDHEN and CDR2 SYDVKM. CDR3 protein: CASRSPRQAYEQYF. The CDR3, as DNA: TGTGCCAGCAGGTCCCCTAGGCAAGCCTACGAGCAGTACTTC.

The sample holds a few counts of this clone. V usage is TRBV11-1 and J usage is TRBJ2-7; 7 nucleotides line up with TRBD1. The CDR3 runs 13 residues. CDR1 and CDR2 from the germline V gene are SGHAT and FQDESV (reference sequence). J was trimmed by 2 bases and V by 2 bases; bases with no gene match: 0. This chain's CDR3 is CASSLQGAYEQYF. DNA of the CDR3: TGTGCCAGCAGCTTACAGGGGGCCTACGAGCAGTACTTC.

Only one count was recorded for this clone. V gene TRBV7-2 combines with J gene TRBJ2-7, with 7 bases fitting TRBD1. The CDR3 has 15 residues. From germline, CDR1 is SGHTA and CDR2 FQGNSA. J lost 2 bases, V lost 5 bases, and 9 bases had no gene match. The DNA of the CDR3 is TGTGCCAGCAGCCCCCGACAGGGATCAACCTACGAGCAGTACTTC. This gives the protein CASSPRQGSTYEQYF. Variable domain in full (rest from reference TRBV7-2 and TRBJ2-7): GAGVSQSPSNKVTEKGKDVELRCDPISGHTALYWYRQSLGQGLEFLIYFQGNSAPDKSGLPSDRFSAERTGGSVSTLTIQRTQQEDSAVYLCASSPRQGSTYEQYFGPGTRLTVT.

This clone has more than one count but fewer than ten. CDR3 region: CAISTGTESSYEQYF. The CDR3 nucleotides read TGTGCCATCAGTACCGGGACCGAGAGCTCCTACGAGCAGTACTTC. The rearrangement links TRBV10-3 to TRBJ2-7; D could derive from TRBD1 or TRBD2 (5 bases each). This CDR3 contains 15 residues. V lost 5 bases and J lost 0, with 14 bases in between. CDR1 and CDR2 (germline): ENHRY, SYGVKD.